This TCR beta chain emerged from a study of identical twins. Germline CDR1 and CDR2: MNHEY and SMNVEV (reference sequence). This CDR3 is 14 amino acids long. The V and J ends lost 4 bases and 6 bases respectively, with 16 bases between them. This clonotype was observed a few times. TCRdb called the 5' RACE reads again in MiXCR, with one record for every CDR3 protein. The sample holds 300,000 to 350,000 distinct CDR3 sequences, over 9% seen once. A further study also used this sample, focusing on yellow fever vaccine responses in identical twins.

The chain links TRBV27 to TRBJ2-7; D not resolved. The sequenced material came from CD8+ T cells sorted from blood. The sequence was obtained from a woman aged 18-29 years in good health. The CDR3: CASSSAGILSEQYF. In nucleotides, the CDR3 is TGTGCCAGCAGTTCTGCCGGAATCCTGAGCGAGCAGTACTTC.